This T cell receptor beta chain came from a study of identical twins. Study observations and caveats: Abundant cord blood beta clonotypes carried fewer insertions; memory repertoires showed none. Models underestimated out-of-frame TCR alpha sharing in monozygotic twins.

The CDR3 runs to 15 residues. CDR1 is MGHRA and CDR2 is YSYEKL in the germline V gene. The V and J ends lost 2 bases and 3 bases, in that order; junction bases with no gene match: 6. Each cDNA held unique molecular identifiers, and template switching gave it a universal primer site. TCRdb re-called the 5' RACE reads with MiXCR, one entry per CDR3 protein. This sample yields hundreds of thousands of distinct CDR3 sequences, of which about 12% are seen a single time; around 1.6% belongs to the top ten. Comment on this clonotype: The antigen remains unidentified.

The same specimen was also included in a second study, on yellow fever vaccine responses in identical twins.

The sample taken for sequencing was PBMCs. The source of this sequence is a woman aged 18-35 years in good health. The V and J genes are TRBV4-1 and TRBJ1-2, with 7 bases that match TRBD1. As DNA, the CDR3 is TGCGCCAGCAGCCAACCTGACAGGGATTACTATGGCTACACCTTC. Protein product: CASSQPDRDYYGYTF.